This TCR beta chain was found in a study of PD-L1 blockade in urothelial cancer. Background on the study: Blood analysis took place 3 weeks (second dose) and 6 weeks after treatment start. The median T cell count in blood samples was more than 110,000.

The length of the CDR3 is 12 residues. Trimming shortened V by 5 bases and J by 5 bases, and 10 bases separated the two germline ends. Germline CDR1 SQVTM, CDR2 ANQGSEA. Documented time point: pretreatment peripheral blood. This clone was observed a single time. Profiling relied on immunoSEQ multiplex PCR, and the TCRdb table lists in-frame clones only, not all of them. This repertoire shows about 70,000 clones, 75% to 90% found once; its top ten account for 4.5%. This rearrangement joins TRBV29-1 to TRBJ2-1; possibly TRBD1 for D (6 bases). The material sequenced was PBMCs, taken around atezolizumab (anti-PD-L1) treatment. The source is a man in his 70s with urothelial cancer. The CDR3 loop is CSVYRAHNEQFF. The CDR3 DNA follows: TGCAGCGTTTACAGGGCCCACAATGAGCAGTTCTTC.